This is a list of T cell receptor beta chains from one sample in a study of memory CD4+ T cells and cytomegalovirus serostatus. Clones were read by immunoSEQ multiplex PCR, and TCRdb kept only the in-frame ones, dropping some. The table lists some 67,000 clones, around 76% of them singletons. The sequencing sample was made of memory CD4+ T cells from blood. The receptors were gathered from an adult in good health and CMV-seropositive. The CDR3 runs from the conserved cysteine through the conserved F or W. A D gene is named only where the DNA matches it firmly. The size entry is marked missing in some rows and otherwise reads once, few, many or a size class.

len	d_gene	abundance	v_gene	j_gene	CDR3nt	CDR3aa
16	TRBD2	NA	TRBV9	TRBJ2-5	TGTGCCAGCAGCGCGGGACTAGCGGGTTTCCAAGAGACCCAGTACTTC	CASSAGLAGFQETQYF
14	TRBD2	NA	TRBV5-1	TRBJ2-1	TGCGCCAGCAGCTTGGCCCTAGCGGCTAATGAGCAGTTCTTC	CASSLALAANEQFF
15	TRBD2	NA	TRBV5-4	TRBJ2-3	TGTGCCAGCAGCCACAAGCGGGAGGGGGGGTATACGCAGTATTTT	CASSHKREGGYTQYF
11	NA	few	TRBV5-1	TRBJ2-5	TGCGCCAGCAGCCTCCAAGAGACCCAGTACTTC	CASSLQETQYF
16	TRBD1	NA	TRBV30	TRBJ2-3	TGTGCCTGGAGTAATCCGGGACAGGGGTTGAGAGATACGCAGTATTTT	CAWSNPGQGLRDTQYF
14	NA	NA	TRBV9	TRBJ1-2	TGTGCCAGCAGCGCGTTAGACAGGTGGCATGGCTACACCTTC	CASSALDRWHGYTF
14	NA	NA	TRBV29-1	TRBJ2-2	TGCAGCCCGCGAAGGGAGACGAACACCGGGGAGCTGTTTTTT	CSPRRETNTGELFF
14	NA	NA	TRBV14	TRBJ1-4	TGTGCCAGCAGCCAAGCGTCCCCGCGGGAAAAACTGTTTTTT	CASSQASPREKLFF
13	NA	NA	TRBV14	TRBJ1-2	TGTGCCAGCAGCCAAGATCTGCGGACGGGCTACACCTTC	CASSQDLRTGYTF
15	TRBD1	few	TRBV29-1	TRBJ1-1	TGCAGCGTGGGGGAGGGGAACAGGGGGAACACTGAAGCTTTCTTT	CSVGEGNRGNTEAFF
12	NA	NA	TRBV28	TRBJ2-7	TGTGCCAGCACCGAGTCCAACGGCGAGCAGTACTTC	CASTESNGEQYF
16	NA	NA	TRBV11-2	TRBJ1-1	TGTGCCAGCAGCTTAAATGTAGGGGACGGAGGGACTGAAGCTTTCTTT	CASSLNVGDGGTEAFF
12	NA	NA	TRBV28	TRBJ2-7	TGTGCCAGCAGTCCTGGACCGAACGAGCAGTACTTC	CASSPGPNEQYF
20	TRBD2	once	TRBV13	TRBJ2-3	TGTGCCAGCAGCCAGGACAGCGGCTCCTCTAGCGGGAGGGCAACAGATACGCAGTATTTT	CASSQDSGSSSGRATDTQYF
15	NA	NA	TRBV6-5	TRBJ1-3	TGTGCCAGCAGTTACGGGGGGCCCTCTGGAAACACCATATATTTT	CASSYGGPSGNTIYF
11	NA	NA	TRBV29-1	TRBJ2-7	TGCAGCGTCGCACGGGGCCACGAGCAGTACTTC	CSVARGHEQYF
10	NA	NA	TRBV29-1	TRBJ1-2	TGCAGCGTTGAAGGGGATGGCTACACCTTC	CSVEGDGYTF
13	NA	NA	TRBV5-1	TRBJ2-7	TGCGCCAGCAGCTTGGCCTCTCCCTACGAGCAGTACTTC	CASSLASPYEQYF
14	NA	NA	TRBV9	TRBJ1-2	TGTGCCAGCACCCGCACGGGGGGGTACTATGGCTACACCTTC	CASTRTGGYYGYTF
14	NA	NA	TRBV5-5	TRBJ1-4	TGTGCCAGCAGCAGAGCGGAGCGGGATGAAAAACTGTTTTTT	CASSRAERDEKLFF
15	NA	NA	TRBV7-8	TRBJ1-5	TGTGCCAGCAGCTCCTCCCGGGCCTCGGGGCAGCCCCAGCATTTT	CASSSSRASGQPQHF
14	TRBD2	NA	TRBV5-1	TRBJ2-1	TGCGCCAGCAGCTTGGGACTAGCAGCGAGTGAGCAGTTCTTC	CASSLGLAASEQFF
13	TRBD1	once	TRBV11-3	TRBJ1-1	TGTGCCAGCGGTGAGGGGGCATTGACTGAAGCTTTCTTT	CASGEGALTEAFF
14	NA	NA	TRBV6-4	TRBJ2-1	TGTGCCAGCAGTGACGTTTGGCGCGACAATGAGCAGTTCTTC	CASSDVWRDNEQFF
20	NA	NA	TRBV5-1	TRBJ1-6	TGCGCCAGCAGCTCAGTCCCGGGACAAGATCTCCCCAGGGGACGTTCACCCCTCCACTTT	CASSSVPGQDLPRGRSPLHF
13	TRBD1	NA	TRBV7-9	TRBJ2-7	TGTGCCAGCAGCCCTGGACAGGAATACGAGCAGTACTTC	CASSPGQEYEQYF
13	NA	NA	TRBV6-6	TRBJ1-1	TGTGCCAGCAGTTGGGGAAAGAACACTGAAGCTTTCTTT	CASSWGKNTEAFF
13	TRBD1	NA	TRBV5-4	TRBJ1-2	TGTGCCAGCAGCTCGGGACAGTACTATGGCTACACCTTC	CASSSGQYYGYTF
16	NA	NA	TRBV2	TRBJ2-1	TGTGCCAGCAGTGAATGGGTGAGGGTTAATTACAATGAGCAGTTCTTC	CASSEWVRVNYNEQFF
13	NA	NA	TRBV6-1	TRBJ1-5	TGTGCCAGCACTGAGCAGGTCAATCAGCCCCAGCATTTT	CASTEQVNQPQHF
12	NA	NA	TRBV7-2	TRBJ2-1	TGTGCCAGCAGCTGGCCCCCGGGGGAGCAGTTCTTC	CASSWPPGEQFF
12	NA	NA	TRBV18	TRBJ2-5	TGTGCCAGCTCAGACATTCAAGAGACCCAGTACTTC	CASSDIQETQYF
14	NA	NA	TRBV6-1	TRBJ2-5	TGTGCCAGCAGTGGGTCAGGGAAGGGAGAGACCCAGTACTTC	CASSGSGKGETQYF
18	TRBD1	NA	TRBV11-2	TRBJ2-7	TGTGCCAGCAGCTCGATTAACCGGGACAGGGGGCGGCCTTACGAGCAGTACTTC	CASSSINRDRGRPYEQYF
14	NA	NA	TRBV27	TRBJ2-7	TGTGCCAGCAGTTCCAACCTTAACCCGGACGAGCAGTACTTC	CASSSNLNPDEQYF
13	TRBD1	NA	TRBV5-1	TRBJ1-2	TGCGCCAGCAGCTTCCGGACAGGAGGGGGCTACACCTTC	CASSFRTGGGYTF
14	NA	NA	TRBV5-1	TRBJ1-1	TGCGCCAGCAGCCCGAACACAATGAACACTGAAGCTTTCTTT	CASSPNTMNTEAFF
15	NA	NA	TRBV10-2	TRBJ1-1	TGCGCCAGCAGGGGGACCGTCGTTCCGAACACTGAAGCTTTCTTT	CASRGTVVPNTEAFF
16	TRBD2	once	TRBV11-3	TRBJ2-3	TGTGCCAGCAGCTCCGGGACTAGCGGGAGAACAGATACGCAGTATTTT	CASSSGTSGRTDTQYF
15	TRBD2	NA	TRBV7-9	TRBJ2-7	TGTGCCAGCAGCTTAAAGCGGGGTCCCCACTACGAGCAGTACTTC	CASSLKRGPHYEQYF
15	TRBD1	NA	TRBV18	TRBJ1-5	TGTGCCAGCTCACCAGATGGGACAGGCCGTCAGCCCCAGCATTTT	CASSPDGTGRQPQHF
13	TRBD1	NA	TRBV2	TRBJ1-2	TGTGCCAGCAGACTGGGACAGAACTATGGCTACACCTTC	CASRLGQNYGYTF
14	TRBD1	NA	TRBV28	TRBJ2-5	TGTGCCAGCACCCTACAGGGGGCTGCAGAGACCCAGTACTTC	CASTLQGAAETQYF
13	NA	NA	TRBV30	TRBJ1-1	TGTGCCTGGAGTGTGACACCGAACACTGAAGCTTTCTTT	CAWSVTPNTEAFF
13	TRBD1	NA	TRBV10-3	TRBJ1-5	TGTGCCTCGCAGGGGGCGGCGAATCAGCCCCAGCATTTT	CASQGAANQPQHF
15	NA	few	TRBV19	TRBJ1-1	TGTGCCAGTAACAACCCAGGAAGCATGAACACTGAAGCTTTCTTT	CASNNPGSMNTEAFF
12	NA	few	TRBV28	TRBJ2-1	TGTGCCAGCAGTTTGAGGAACAATGAGCAGTTCTTC	CASSLRNNEQFF
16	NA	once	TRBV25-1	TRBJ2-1	TGTGCCAGCAGTGAATATAGAACAGGGTATCTCAATGAGCAGTTCTTC	CASSEYRTGYLNEQFF
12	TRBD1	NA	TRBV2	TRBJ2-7	TGTGCCAGCAGCGAACAGGGGTACGAGCAGTACTTC	CASSEQGYEQYF
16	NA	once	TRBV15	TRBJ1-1	TGTGCCACCAGCAGAGATCTCACGGCCATGAACACTGAAGCTTTCTTT	CATSRDLTAMNTEAFF
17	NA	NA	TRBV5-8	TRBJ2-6	TGTGCCAGCAGCTTGGGGACAGATTACTCTGGGGCCAACGTCCTGACTTTC	CASSLGTDYSGANVLTF
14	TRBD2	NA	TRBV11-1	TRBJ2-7	TGTGCCAGCAGCTTAGGTGGGACTAGAAGTGAGCAGTACTTC	CASSLGGTRSEQYF
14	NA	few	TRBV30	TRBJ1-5	TGTGCCTGGAGTGTAGCGGGGCCAAGTCAGCCCCAGCATTTT	CAWSVAGPSQPQHF
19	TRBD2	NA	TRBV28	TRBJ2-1	TGTGCCAGCAGTCCGGGACTAGCGGGGGAGGCGGCCGGTAGAAATGAGCAGTTCTTC	CASSPGLAGEAAGRNEQFF
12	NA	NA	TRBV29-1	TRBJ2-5	TGCAGCGTTGGCCGGGTTCAAGAGACCCAGTACTTC	CSVGRVQETQYF